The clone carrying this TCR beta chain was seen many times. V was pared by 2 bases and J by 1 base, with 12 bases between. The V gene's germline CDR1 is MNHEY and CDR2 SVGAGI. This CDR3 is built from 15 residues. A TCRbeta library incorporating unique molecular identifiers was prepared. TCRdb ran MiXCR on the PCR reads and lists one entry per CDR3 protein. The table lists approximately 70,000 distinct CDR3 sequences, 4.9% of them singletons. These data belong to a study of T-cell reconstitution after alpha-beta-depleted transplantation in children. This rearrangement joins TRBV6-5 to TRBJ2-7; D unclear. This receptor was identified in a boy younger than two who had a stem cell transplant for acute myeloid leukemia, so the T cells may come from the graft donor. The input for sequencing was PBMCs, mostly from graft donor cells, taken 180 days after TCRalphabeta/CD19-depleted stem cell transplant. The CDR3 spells CASSYRATPSYEQYF. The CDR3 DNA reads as TGTGCCAGCAGTTACAGGGCCACCCCGTCCTACGAGCAGTACTTC.